The 27 T cell receptor beta chains presented below share a single source sample, sequenced in a study of spatial heterogeneity in lung cancer. General study points: Tumor mutation counts were tracked by expanded intratumoral alpha and beta TCR counts.

TCRdb re-derived calls from the 5' RACE reads in MiXCR, one entry per CDR3 protein. The sample lists 8,300 or so distinct CDR3 sequences, over 3.5% seen once, with around a tenth in the top ten. Described time point: sample taken at primary tumor resection. The antigens these receptors bind are not known. The sequenced sample was lung tumor tissue, obtained at surgery. These receptors all stem from a female donor with early-stage non-small cell lung cancer.

This clonotype is classed as medium-sized. V gene TRBV5-1 combines with J gene TRBJ1-1, with a possible D match to TRBD1 (5 bases). Between the trimmed V and J ends, which lost 3 bases and 3 bases, there was a span of 18 bases. Looked up from germline, CDR1 is SGHRS and CDR2 is YFSETQ. The CDR3 is 16 amino acids. DNA for the CDR3: TGCGCCAGCAGCTACCAAGCTGTAGGGGTCGACACTGAAGCTTTCTTT. Its translation is CASSYQAVGVDTEAFF.

The CDR3 bases are TGCAGCGTGCCTGGCGCGTGGTATGGCTACACCTTC. Its protein product is CSVPGAWYGYTF. The chain uses TRBV29-1 and TRBJ1-2; D unclear. CDR1 is SQVTM and CDR2 is ANQGSEA in the germline V gene. Trimming pared 6 bases from V and 5 bases from J, leaving 13 bases between. CDR3 length: 12 residues. Combining the CDR3 with reference TRBV29-1 and TRBJ1-2 gives the whole variable domain SAVISQKPSRDICQRGTSLTIQCQVDSQVTMMFWYRQQPGQSLTLIATANQGSEATYESGFVIDKFPISRPNLTFSTLTVSNMSPEDSSIYLCSVPGAWYGYTFGSGTRLTVV.

In this sample, this clonotype turned up many times. The chain is built from TRBV5-1 and TRBJ1-4; TRBD1 matches 7 bases. The CDR3 is made up of 15 amino acids. Trimming took 4 bases from V and 7 from J; bases not matched to a gene: 10. Per the germline V gene, CDR1 is SGHRS and CDR2 is YFSETQ. In DNA form, the CDR3 reads TGCGCCAGCAGCGATAGAGGGACAGTCGCTGAAAAACTGTTTTTT. Protein sequence: CASSDRGTVAEKLFF.

This clonotype rates as medium-sized (0.01 to 0.1%). J is TRBJ2-2 and V is TRBV7-6; 10 bases align to TRBD2. Trimming cost V 5 bases and J 6 bases; bases outside gene matches: 9. This CDR3 is built from 16 residues. The germline gives CDR1 SGHVS, CDR2 FNYEAQ. The CDR3 DNA is TGTGCCAGCAGCCAAGGGACTAGCGTAAGGTCCGGGGAGCTGTTTTTT. It codes for CASSQGTSVRSGELFF. Using reference TRBV7-6 and TRBJ2-2 for the parts outside the CDR3, the full variable domain is GAGVSQSPRYKVTKRGQDVALRCDPISGHVSLYWYRQALGQGPEFLTYFNYEAQQDKSGLPNDRFSAERPEGSISTLTIQRTEQRDSAMYRCASSQGTSVRSGELFFGEGSRLTVL.

Many counts were recorded for this clonotype. The V call is TRBV7-9, the J call TRBJ2-5, with no clear D. This CDR3 comprises 11 residues. The V end was cut by 5 bases, the J end by 7 bases, with 8 bases between. CDR1 is SEHNR and CDR2 is FQNEAQ in the germline V gene (reference sequence). CDR3 coding DNA: TGTGCCAGCAGCGCTCAATGGACCCAGTACTTC. Translated, it gives CASSAQWTQYF.

In this sample, this clonotype is medium-sized (0.01 to 0.1%). The chain has TRBV12-3 or TRBV12-4 and TRBJ1-2, with unresolved D. This CDR3 region has 12 residues. The CDR3 loop reads CAVRALNYGYTF. CDR3 DNA: TGTGCTGTCCGGGCCCTCAACTATGGCTACACCTTC.

This clonotype was recorded many times. The rearrangement uses TRBV20-1 and TRBJ1-5; 7 bases align to TRBD1. Trimming took 3 bases from V and 4 from J; bases not matched to a gene: 6. The CDR3 contains 14 residues. Looked up from germline, CDR1 is DFQATT and CDR2 is SNEGSKA (reference sequence). The CDR3 coding sequence is TGCAGTGCTAGCCAAATACAGGGGAATCAGCCCCAGCATTTT. Protein: CSASQIQGNQPQHF.

By share, this clonotype ranks as medium-sized. This chain joins TRBV18 and TRBJ2-5; 9 nucleotides match TRBD1. The CDR3 runs to 15 residues. V shed 3 bases and J 2 bases; nucleotides not matched to a gene: 4. CDR1 and CDR2 from the germline V gene are KGHSH and LQKENI. The CDR3 protein is CASSPRTGVQETQYF. The CDR3 DNA reads as TGTGCCAGCTCACCCCGGACAGGGGTGCAAGAGACCCAGTACTTC.

In its sample, this clonotype ranks as medium-sized. The chain combines TRBV4-2 with TRBJ2-5, with 16 bases identical to TRBD2. The J segment lost 2 bases and the V segment lost 1 base, leaving 10 bases of the junction unmatched. CDR1 and CDR2 from the germline V gene are LGHNA and YNFKEQ. The length of the CDR3 is 20 residues. The CDR3: CASSQVAGTSGRARQETQYF. In DNA form, the CDR3 reads TGTGCCAGCAGCCAAGTCGCCGGGACTAGCGGGAGGGCAAGACAAGAGACCCAGTACTTC.

V and J are TRBV20-1 and TRBJ2-7; D perhaps matches TRBD2 (6 bases). The germline V gene encodes CDR1 DFQATT and CDR2 SNEGSKA (reference sequence). The CDR3 runs to 13 residues. V lost 5 bases and J 7 bases, leaving 18 bases between the germline ends. CDR3 in amino acids: CSASSGTAGEQYF. The CDR3 DNA reads as TGCAGTGCTTCCTCCGGGACGGCGGGAGAGCAGTACTTC.

This clonotype was seen at least ten times. V and J are TRBV20-1 and TRBJ1-4; TRBD1 might be the D (5 bases). CDR1 is DFQATT, CDR2 SNEGSKA, per germline (reference sequence). Trimming left V 3 bases short and J 4 bases short, with 9 bases between. The CDR3 consists of 13 residues. The CDR3 here is CSARDTDNEKLFF. CDR3 DNA: TGCAGTGCTAGGGACACAGATAATGAAAAACTGTTTTTT.

In this sample, this clonotype turned up many times. This chain links TRBV6-6 with TRBJ1-5; 10 bases match TRBD1. The CDR3 totals 15 residues. In germline, CDR1 is MNHNY, CDR2 SVGAGI (reference sequence). With 9 bases clipped from V and 7 bases from J, the junction kept 12 bases outside the gene matches. CDR3 DNA sequence: TGTGCCAGTAATCTCCGGGACAGGGGCGGGCAGCCCCAGCATTTT. This gives the protein CASNLRDRGGQPQHF.

In its sample, this clonotype is medium-sized (0.01 to 0.1%). In DNA, the CDR3 is TGCGCCAGCACCGGGACTAGCGTGTACAATGAGCAGTTCTTC. Protein: CASTGTSVYNEQFF. The chain combines TRBV5-1 with TRBJ2-1; 10 nucleotides match TRBD2. Germline CDR1 SGHRS, CDR2 YFSETQ. V shed 6 bases and J 4 bases; nucleotides not matched to a gene: 4. The CDR3 loop spans 14 amino acids.

This clonotype is termed medium-sized. The rearrangement uses TRBV3-1 and TRBJ2-1, with D maybe TRBD2 (5 bases). Looked up from germline, CDR1 is LGHDT and CDR2 is YNNKEL (reference sequence). With 4 bases removed from V and 4 bases from J, the gap between germline ends came to 14 bases. This CDR3 has 15 residues. CDR3 residues: CASSLQRRQYNEQFF. DNA for the CDR3: TGTGCCAGCAGCCTCCAGCGGCGGCAGTACAATGAGCAGTTCTTC.

This clonotype was recorded many times. The chain links TRBV20-1 to TRBJ2-5, with TRBD2 matching over 13 bases. This CDR3 is built from 15 residues. CDR1 DFQATT and CDR2 SNEGSKA come from the germline V gene (reference sequence). J gave up 6 bases and V 2 bases, and 6 bases lay outside the gene matches. The CDR3 is CSARRGLAGPKTQYF. DNA of the CDR3: TGCAGTGCTAGAAGGGGACTAGCGGGACCCAAGACCCAGTACTTC.

Many counts were recorded for this clonotype. The rearrangement joins TRBV27 to TRBJ1-2, with 7 bases identical to TRBD1. V dropped 6 bases and J dropped 5; count of bases not matched to a gene: 12. This CDR3 comprises 15 residues. CDR1 MNHEY and CDR2 SMNVEV come from the germline V gene (reference sequence). The CDR3 nucleotides read TGTGCCAGCAGCCACGACAGGGAAAGGGGGTATGGCTACACCTTC. Translation gives CASSHDRERGYGYTF.

In its sample, this clonotype ranks as medium-sized. This chain links TRBV5-1 with TRBJ2-1, with 10 bases identical to TRBD2. The CDR3 totals 16 residues. Germline lookup yields CDR1 SGHRS and CDR2 YFSETQ. The V and J ends lost 1 base and 7 bases, in that order; junction bases with no gene match: 8. The chain's CDR3 is CASSLYSSGSRNEQFF. CDR3 in DNA: TGCGCCAGCAGCTTGTATTCTAGCGGGAGTAGGAATGAGCAGTTCTTC.

This clonotype is medium-sized. V gene TRBV20-1 combines with J gene TRBJ2-7; 9 nucleotides match TRBD2. V trimming: 5 bases; J trimming: 2 bases; junction bases outside the gene matches: 7. This CDR3 has 14 amino acids. Germline CDR1 DFQATT, CDR2 SNEGSKA (reference sequence). The CDR3 sequence is CSAFLAGAAYEQYF. The DNA for the CDR3 is TGCAGTGCTTTTTTAGCGGGAGCCGCCTACGAGCAGTACTTC.

This clonotype showed up many times. This sequence joins TRBV2 and TRBJ1-1, with 9 bases lining up with TRBD1. J gave up 3 bases and V 7 bases, and 3 bases lay outside the gene matches. CDR3 length: 13 residues. Germline loops: CDR1 SNHLY, CDR2 FYNNEI. CDR3 nucleotides: TGTGCCAGCAAACAGGGGGCCTACACTGAAGCTTTCTTT. Translation gives CASKQGAYTEAFF.

At least ten counts were recorded for this clonotype. The V call is TRBV11-3, the J call TRBJ1-1, with unresolved D. The CDR3 totals 14 residues. Germline V gene sequence: CDR1 SGHNT, CDR2 YENEEA. Trimming shortened V by 1 base and J by 1 base, and 7 bases separated the two germline ends. The CDR3 nucleotides are TGTGCCAGCAGCTTAGGAGGGAGGAACACTGAAGCTTTCTTT. Protein: CASSLGGRNTEAFF.

The V and J genes are TRBV2 and TRBJ2-7; 7 bases map to TRBD1. The germline V gene encodes CDR1 SNHLY and CDR2 FYNNEI. The CDR3 contains 13 residues. The V gene end was trimmed by 5 bases and the J gene end by 7 bases; junction bases not matched to a gene: 8. In nucleotides, the CDR3 is TGTGCCAGCAGTAGGGGGCGATTCCGAGAGCAGTACTTC. Translating gives CASSRGRFREQYF.

There are many counts of this clonotype. The chain recombines TRBV3-1 with TRBJ2-5; D might be TRBD2 (5 bases). From germline, CDR1 is LGHDT and CDR2 YNNKEL (reference sequence). The CDR3 length is 13 residues. V lost 5 bases and J lost 5, with 12 bases in between. This chain's CDR3 is CASSSGRGETQYF. The DNA of the CDR3 is TGTGCCAGCAGCTCGGGGAGAGGGGAGACCCAGTACTTC.

In this sample, this clonotype turned up many times. This sequence joins TRBV6-5 and TRBJ2-5; 8 bases fit TRBD2. The CDR3 contains 16 residues. The junction had 4 bases not matched to a gene; V was cut back by 0 bases and J by 1 base. Germline assignment: CDR1 MNHEY and CDR2 SVGAGI. For the CDR3, the DNA is TGTGCCAGCAGTTACTCGCCTAGCGGGCCCCAAGAGACCCAGTACTTC. It translates to CASSYSPSGPQETQYF.

This clonotype was detected ten times or more. The V gene is TRBV28, the J gene TRBJ2-6; D is undetermined. V was clipped by 9 bases and J by 4 bases, with 13 bases between them. The germline V gene has CDR1 MDHEN and CDR2 SYDVKM. This CDR3 has 14 residues. The CDR3 protein is CASNDGGGANVLTF. CDR3 coding DNA: TGTGCCAGTAACGACGGTGGAGGGGCCAACGTCCTGACTTTC. The variable domain in full, with the rest retrieved from reference TRBV28 and TRBJ2-6, is DVKVTQSSRYLVKRTGEKVFLECVQDMDHENMFWYRQDPGLGLRLIYFSYDVKMKEKGDIPEGYSVSREKKERFSLILESASTNQTSMYLCASNDGGGANVLTFGAGSRLTVL.

The table lists this clonotype with many counts. This rearrangement joins TRBV6-5 to TRBJ2-7; 10 bases agree with TRBD1. The CDR3 length is 11 residues. Germline assignment: CDR1 MNHEY and CDR2 SVGAGI. Unmatched junction bases numbered 1, after V lost 6 bases and J lost 8 bases. The CDR3 spells CASRGQGQQYF. CDR3 DNA: TGTGCCAGCAGGGGACAGGGGCAGCAGTACTTC.

There are many counts of this clonotype. The chain's CDR3 is CSARGLAATYEQYF. In nucleotides, the CDR3 is TGCAGTGCGAGGGGACTAGCGGCAACCTACGAGCAGTACTTC. The chain has TRBV20-1 and TRBJ2-7, with 11 bases fitting TRBD2. The CDR3 length is 14 residues. Trimming took 6 bases from V and 2 from J; bases not matched to a gene: 6. CDR1 DFQATT and CDR2 SNEGSKA come from the germline V gene (reference sequence).

This clonotype counts as medium-sized. This chain joins TRBV18 and TRBJ2-3; 10 nucleotides align to TRBD2. The germline V gene has CDR1 KGHSH and CDR2 LQKENI. CDR3 length: 16 amino acids. Trimming removed 3 bases from V and 2 bases from J; junction bases left unmatched: 5. CDR3 coding DNA: TGTGCCAGCTCACCGGTCCTAGCGGGGGTCACAGATACGCAGTATTTT. It translates to CASSPVLAGVTDTQYF.